These T cell receptor beta chains were read from a single sample in a study of CD8 T cells in Susac syndrome. TCRdb fed the immunoSEQ multiplex PCR reads into MiXCR, producing one record per CDR3 protein. The sample contains under 300,000 distinct CDR3 sequences, 90% to 96% of which appear only once. Material: CD4+ T cells from PBMCs. Every receptor here comes from a human donor with Susac syndrome. Each CDR3 is given with its conserved first and last residue. The D gene is left open where the match is weak. Only some rows state a clone size, as once, few, many or a class for expanded clones.

TRBJ1-5 . TRBV20-1 . CSALGGDQPQHF TGCAGTGCTTTAGGGGGGGATCAGCCCCAGCATTTT
TRBJ2-5 . TRBV28 . CASSATSIPWETQYF TGTGCCAGCAGTGCCACTAGTATCCCATGGGAGACCCAGTACTTC
TRBJ2-7 . TRBV20-1 . CSARGQIDYSYEQYF TGCAGTGCTAGAGGACAGATAGATTACTCCTACGAGCAGTACTTC
TRBJ1-5 . TRBV3-1 . CASSQLGARQPQHF TGTGCCAGCAGCCAACTAGGGGCTCGGCAGCCCCAGCATTTT
TRBJ2-1 . TRBV10-3 TRBD2 CAISGLAGSIDEQFF TGTGCCATCAGTGGACTAGCGGGATCAATCGATGAGCAGTTCTTC
TRBJ2-3 once TRBV5-1 TRBD1 CASSSDRGLTDTQYF TGCGCCAGCAGCTCAGACAGGGGGCTGACAGATACGCAGTATTTT
TRBJ2-7 once TRBV7-8 TRBD1 CASSVGTGTYYEQYF TGTGCCAGCAGCGTGGGGACAGGGACCTACTACGAGCAGTACTTC
TRBJ2-5 . TRBV15 . CATSRENSKETQYF TGTGCCACCAGCAGAGAAAACAGCAAAGAGACCCAGTACTTC
TRBJ2-5 few TRBV15 . CATSRDGETQYF TGTGCCACCAGCAGAGATGGGGAGACCCAGTACTTC
TRBJ2-1 . TRBV10-3 TRBD2 CAISVRAGAGNEQFF TGTGCCATCAGTGTACGGGCGGGAGCCGGGAATGAGCAGTTCTTC